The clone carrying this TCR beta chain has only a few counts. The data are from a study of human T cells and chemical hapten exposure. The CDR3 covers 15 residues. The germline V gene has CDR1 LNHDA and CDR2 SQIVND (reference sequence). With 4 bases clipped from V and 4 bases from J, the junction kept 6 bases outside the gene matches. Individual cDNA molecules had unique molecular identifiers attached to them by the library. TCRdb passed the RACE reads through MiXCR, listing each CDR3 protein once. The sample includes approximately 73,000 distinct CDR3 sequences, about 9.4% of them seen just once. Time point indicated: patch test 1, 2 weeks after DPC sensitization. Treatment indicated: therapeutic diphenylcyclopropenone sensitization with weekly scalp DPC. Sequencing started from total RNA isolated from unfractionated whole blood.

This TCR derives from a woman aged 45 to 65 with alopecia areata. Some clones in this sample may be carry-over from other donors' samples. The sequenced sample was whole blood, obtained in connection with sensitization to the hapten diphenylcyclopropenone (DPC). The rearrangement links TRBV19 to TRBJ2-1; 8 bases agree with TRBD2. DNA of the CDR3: TGTGCCAGTAGTAGGACTAGCACGATTTACAATGAGCAGTTCTTC. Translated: CASSRTSTIYNEQFF.